The next 13 T cell receptor beta chains were all read from a single sample in a study of cytomegalovirus exposure and HLA in healthy donors. Libraries were prepared by immunoSEQ multiplex PCR; TCRdb keeps only in-frame clonotypes and omits some of them. The sample has about 330,000 clones, about 90% seen once; the top ten hold 1.2%. The sequenced sample was PBMCs. The source is a woman aged 30 to 39 in good health and CMV-seropositive.

This chain connects TRBV30 to TRBJ2-7; D may correspond to TRBD1 or TRBD2 (5 bases each). The CDR3 spans 12 residues. CDR1 is GTSNPN, CDR2 SVGIG, per germline (reference sequence). V dropped 2 bases and J dropped 4 bases, with 9 bases sitting between them. The chain's CDR3 is CAWSMGVYEQYF. CDR3 DNA sequence: TGTGCCTGGAGTATGGGGGTATACGAGCAGTACTTC.

The chain uses TRBV2 and TRBJ2-5, with 8 bases aligning to TRBD2. CDR1 and CDR2 (germline): SNHLY, FYNNEI. CDR3 length: 16 residues. V lost 4 bases and J lost 4; bases outside the gene matches: 11. As DNA, the CDR3 is TGTGCCAGCAGTGGGGGGAGCGGGAGAAGCTCAGAGACCCAGTACTTC. It yields the protein CASSGGSGRSSETQYF.

This rearrangement joins TRBV2 to TRBJ1-5; maybe TRBD1 (5 bases). With 4 bases removed from V and 1 base from J, the gap between germline ends came to 8 bases. The CDR3 contains 14 residues. Germline values: CDR1 SNHLY, CDR2 FYNNEI. The CDR3 loop reads CASSGGVSNQPQHF. The CDR3 DNA is TGTGCCAGCAGTGGGGGGGTAAGCAATCAGCCCCAGCATTTT. Drawing the rest from reference TRBV2 and TRBJ1-5, the complete variable domain is EPEVTQTPSHQVTQMGQEVILRCVPISNHLYFYWYRQILGQKVEFLVSFYNNEISEKSEIFDDQFSVERPDGSNFTLKIRSTKLEDSAMYFCASSGGVSNQPQHFGDGTRLSIL.

This sequence joins TRBV6-5 and TRBJ2-1; the D gene is possibly TRBD1 (7 bases). Germline CDR1 MNHEY, CDR2 SVGAGI. The CDR3 covers 14 residues. V was cut by 8 bases and J by 6 bases, with 17 bases left in between. CDR3 bases: TGTGCCAGCTATAATCCGCAGGGGGGCAATGAGCAGTTCTTC. Translating it yields CASYNPQGGNEQFF.

The chain couples TRBV28 to TRBJ1-1, with 7 bases matching TRBD1. This CDR3 region has 14 residues. J lost 1 base, V lost 10 bases, and 9 bases had no gene match. In germline, CDR1 is MDHEN, CDR2 SYDVKM. In DNA, the CDR3 is TGTGCCATCCTCAGGGGGGGGGAGAACACTGAAGCTTTCTTT. It encodes CAILRGGENTEAFF.

This chain links TRBV5-1 with TRBJ1-1; weak D call: TRBD1 (6 bases). This CDR3 has 13 amino acids. V lost 6 bases to trimming and J lost 0 bases, with 9 bases between them. Germline CDR1 and CDR2: SGHRS and YFSETQ. CDR3: CASNSGVNTEAFF. The CDR3 DNA is TGCGCCAGCAACTCAGGGGTGAACACTGAAGCTTTCTTT.

Here the CDR3 DNA reads TGTGCCAGCAGTTACAGCACCGGGACAGGGGATGAAAAACTGTTTTTT. It encodes CASSYSTGTGDEKLFF. V and J are TRBV6-5 and TRBJ1-4; 10 bases map to TRBD1. The length of the CDR3 is 16 residues. The germline V gene has CDR1 MNHEY and CDR2 SVGAGI. V shed 2 bases, J shed 6 bases, and the junction held 6 bases outside the gene matches.

This CDR3 is CASSLNGGRAADTQYF. CDR3 nucleotides: TGTGCCAGCAGCTTAAATGGCGGGAGAGCGGCAGATACGCAGTATTTT. The J gene is TRBJ2-3, the V gene TRBV7-2; TRBD2 aligns across 7 bases. This CDR3 is 16 amino acids long. Germline CDR1 and CDR2: SGHTA and FQGNSA. The V segment lost 2 bases and the J segment 4 bases; nucleotides outside the gene matches: 9.

The chain recombines TRBV6-6 with TRBJ1-4, with D unclear. CDR1 MNHNY and CDR2 SVGAGI come from the germline V gene (reference sequence). V lost 7 bases, J lost 8 bases, and 8 bases lay in between. This CDR3 comprises 11 residues. CDR3 bases: TGTGCCAGCAACGAGAACGAAAAACTGTTTTTT. Residues: CASNENEKLFF.

This chain uses TRBV5-1 with TRBJ1-1; 9 nucleotides align to TRBD1. Germline lookup yields CDR1 SGHRS and CDR2 YFSETQ. V trimming: 2 bases; J trimming: 3 bases; junction bases outside the gene matches: 5. There are 15 residues in the CDR3. This chain's CDR3 is CASSFGDRDYTEAFF. CDR3 coding DNA: TGCGCCAGCAGCTTCGGGGACAGGGATTACACTGAAGCTTTCTTT. The variable domain in full, completed from reference TRBV5-1 and TRBJ1-1, reads KAGVTQTPRYLIKTRGQQVTLSCSPISGHRSVSWYQQTPGQGLQFLFEYFSETQRNKGNFPGRFSGRQFSNSRSEMNVSTLELGDSALYLCASSFGDRDYTEAFFGQGTRLTVV.

This chain uses TRBV7-6 with TRBJ1-5, with unresolved D. V was trimmed by 0 bases and J by 0 bases, leaving 12 bases between them. Germline CDR1 and CDR2: SGHVS and FNYEAQ. The CDR3 runs to 17 residues. CDR3 bases: TGTGCCAGCAGCTTAGCCACGGCACCCTATAGCAATCAGCCCCAGCATTTT. Its translation is CASSLATAPYSNQPQHF.

The V call is TRBV5-4, the J call TRBJ2-1; tentatively, D is TRBD1 (6 bases). V lost 4 bases to trimming and J lost 5 bases, with 16 bases between them. Germline CDR1 SGHNT, CDR2 YYREEE (reference sequence). CDR3 length equals 15 residues. The CDR3 reads CASSVTQGSHNEQFF. CDR3 bases: TGTGCCAGCAGCGTGACGCAGGGGTCCCACAATGAGCAGTTCTTC.

The V and J genes are TRBV19 and TRBJ1-1; D is ambiguous. The CDR3 is 11 residues long. Deletions cut 3 bases from V and 8 bases from J, with 7 bases between. Germline-derived CDR1 and CDR2 are LNHDA and SQIVND (reference sequence). The CDR3 region is CASSISWEAFF. DNA for the CDR3: TGTGCCAGTAGTATCTCGTGGGAAGCTTTCTTT.